Listed below are T cell receptor beta chains from one sample, sequenced in a study of blood T cell repertoires in COVID-19. Sequencing used immunoSEQ multiplex PCR; TCRdb keeps in-frame clones, though not all of them. The sample consists of around 300,000 clones, more than 80% of them appearing once. Sequencing was performed on peripheral blood. These receptors were collected from a woman between 35 and 50 years old with acute or convalescent COVID-19. Each CDR3 is given with its conserved first and last residue. The D gene is left open where the match is weak. A row's size may be missing; if present it is once, few, many or a size class.

V gene	clone size	J gene	D gene	CDR3 protein	CDR3 DNA
TRBV10-3	.	TRBJ2-3	TRBD2	CAITSGATDTQYF	TGTGCCATCACTAGCGGGGCCACAGATACGCAGTATTTT
TRBV2	.	TRBJ1-2	.	CASSEWQYYGYTF	TGTGCCAGCAGTGAGTGGCAGTACTATGGCTACACCTTC
TRBV5-1	.	TRBJ1-5	TRBD1	CLLGQGGNQPQHF	TGCCTCTTAGGACAGGGAGGCAATCAGCCCCAGCATTTT
TRBV6-5	.	TRBJ1-5	.	CASSREGQPQHF	TGTGCCAGCAGTCGAGAGGGTCAGCCCCAGCATTTT
TRBV9	.	TRBJ1-2	.	CASSVDSSKVGYTF	TGTGCCAGCAGCGTAGACAGCTCAAAAGTAGGCTACACCTTC
TRBV5-1	.	TRBJ2-4	.	CASSGGSSKNIQYF	TGCGCCAGCAGTGGCGGGTCCAGCAAAAACATTCAGTACTTC
TRBV9	.	TRBJ2-2	.	CASSGRSTGMRELFF	TGTGCCAGCAGCGGCAGATCTACAGGGATGAGGGAGCTGTTTTTT
TRBV29-1	.	TRBJ2-2	.	CSVEDRRPGELFF	TGCAGCGTTGAAGATCGGAGACCCGGGGAGCTGTTTTTT
TRBV11-2	few	TRBJ1-2	TRBD1	CASSLETGGYGYTF	TGTGCCAGCAGCTTAGAGACAGGGGGCTATGGCTACACCTTC
TRBV6-1	once	TRBJ2-5	TRBD1	CASSEESRGLWETQYF	TGTGCCAGCAGTGAAGAGTCCAGGGGGCTCTGGGAGACCCAGTACTTC
TRBV6-5	.	TRBJ1-1	.	CASSSPWGGRAFF	TGTGCCAGCAGCTCACCCTGGGGGGGGAGGGCTTTCTTT
TRBV4-1	.	TRBJ1-2	TRBD1	CASSQLDRNYGYTF	TGCGCCAGCAGCCAACTGGACAGGAACTATGGCTACACCTTC
TRBV28	.	TRBJ2-5	TRBD1	CASSLYRGYQETQYF	TGTGCCAGCAGTTTATACAGGGGGTACCAAGAGACCCAGTACTTC
TRBV19	.	TRBJ2-3	TRBD2	CASSTPRTSGRDTQYF	TGTGCCAGTAGTACTCCGAGGACTAGCGGGAGGGATACGCAGTATTTT
TRBV24-1	few	TRBJ2-1	TRBD2	CATSDAGEKYNEQFF	TGTGCCACCAGTGATGCGGGGGAGAAATACAATGAGCAGTTCTTC
TRBV5-1	.	TRBJ2-3	TRBD1	CASSLSAGTGGSDTQYF	TGCGCCAGCAGTTTATCAGCCGGGACAGGGGGATCAGATACGCAGTATTTT
TRBV10-3	.	TRBJ1-1	.	CATGQRNTEAFF	TGTGCCACTGGACAGAGGAACACTGAAGCTTTCTTT
TRBV15	.	TRBJ2-5	TRBD2	CATSDLLRGDQETQYF	TGTGCCACCAGCGACCTATTGCGGGGGGACCAAGAGACCCAGTACTTC
TRBV19	once	TRBJ1-1	TRBD1	CASTTDRGGTEAFF	TGTGCCAGTACTACCGACAGGGGAGGCACTGAAGCTTTCTTT
TRBV7-8	.	TRBJ2-5	.	CASSQGWEEYF	TGTGCCAGCAGCCAGGGATGGGAGGAGTACTTC
TRBV3-1/TRBV3-2	.	TRBJ2-4	.	CASRLTAENIQYF	TGTGCCAGCAGATTAACAGCAGAAAACATTCAGTACTTC
TRBV5-5	.	TRBJ2-1	TRBD2	CASSLLKTSGEQFF	TGTGCCAGCAGCTTGCTGAAGACTAGCGGTGAGCAGTTCTTC
TRBV6-5	.	TRBJ2-2	.	CASSYSRYTGELFF	TGTGCCAGCAGTTACTCGAGATACACCGGGGAGCTGTTTTTT
TRBV11-2	.	TRBJ1-2	.	CASSLTLTGNGYTF	TGTGCCAGCAGCCTTACTTTAACAGGGAATGGCTACACCTTC
TRBV3-1/TRBV3-2	.	TRBJ2-3	.	CASSQALADTQYF	TGTGCCAGCAGCCAAGCTTTAGCCGATACGCAGTATTTT
TRBV5-4	.	TRBJ1-5	.	CASSLQGNQPQHF	TGTGCCAGCAGCCTCCAGGGCAATCAGCCCCAGCATTTT
TRBV11-2	.	TRBJ1-4	TRBD1	CASSLGQLSTNEKLFF	TGTGCCAGCAGCTTGGGACAGCTATCAACTAATGAAAAACTGTTTTTT
TRBV9	.	TRBJ1-3	.	CASSVATGWSGNTIYF	TGTGCCAGCAGCGTAGCTACGGGGTGGTCTGGAAACACCATATATTTT
TRBV10-3	.	TRBJ2-3	.	CAISESEGPRDF	TGTGCCATCAGTGAGTCGGAGGGGCCTAGGGATTTT
TRBV18	.	TRBJ1-6	TRBD1	CASSPDRAGNSPLHF	TGTGCCAGCTCACCCGACAGGGCGGGAAATTCACCCCTCCACTTT
TRBV7-8	once	TRBJ1-2	TRBD1	CASSLGDRARGYTNYGYTF	TGTGCCAGCAGCTTAGGGGACAGGGCTCGAGGCTATACGAACTATGGCTACACCTTC
TRBV4-1	once	TRBJ1-2	.	CASSQDSEVGSGYTF	TGCGCCAGCAGCCAAGATAGCGAGGTAGGGTCCGGCTACACCTTC